The 7 T cell receptor beta chains reported below all come from one sample, sequenced in a study of T-cell memory formation after mild COVID-19. Each CDR3 protein is one row after TCRdb ran MiXCR on the 5' RACE reads. The sample has some 88,000 distinct CDR3 sequences, roughly 23% seen once. Material for sequencing was PBMCs or a T cell subset sorted from them (not recorded which). These TCRs come from a man aged 18 to 29 who had mild COVID-19 (a few samples of this study predate the infection). Cell type and time point are not known.

The chain uses TRBV4-1 and TRBJ2-7, with D tentatively TRBD1 (6 bases). Germline lookup yields CDR1 MGHRA and CDR2 YSYEKL. The CDR3 length is 14 residues. Trimming cost V 1 base and J 2 bases, with 9 bases left between them. The CDR3 spells CASSQGWGPYEQYF. In DNA, the CDR3 is TGCGCCAGCAGCCAAGGCTGGGGGCCCTACGAGCAGTACTTC.

The chain carries TRBV7-9 and TRBJ2-5, with TRBD2 as a possible D gene (6 bases). The CDR3 is 14 amino acids. V lost 6 bases and J 0 bases, leaving 11 bases between the germline ends. From germline, CDR1 is SEHNR and CDR2 FQNEAQ (reference sequence). The DNA for the CDR3 is TGTGCCAGCAGGTATCCGGGGGACCAAGAGACCCAGTACTTC. This gives the protein CASRYPGDQETQYF.

There are many counts of this clonotype. CDR3 protein: CASGLEGFNEQYF. CDR3 in DNA: TGTGCTAGTGGTTTGGAGGGGTTCAACGAGCAGTACTTC. The chain recombines TRBV12-5 with TRBJ2-7, with TRBD1 as a possible D gene (5 bases). This CDR3 has 13 amino acids. CDR1 and CDR2 (germline): LGHNT, FRNRAP. The germline V and J ends were trimmed by 1 base and 5 bases, with 9 bases remaining between them.

This clonotype was seen a few times. This chain connects TRBV4-1 to TRBJ2-7, with D perhaps matching TRBD2 (5 bases). This CDR3 has 15 amino acids. Trimming stripped 1 base from V and 5 bases from J, with 15 bases between. Germline V gene data show CDR1 as MGHRA and CDR2 as YSYEKL. The CDR3 sequence is CASSQVRGPTHEQYF. CDR3 DNA: TGCGCCAGCAGCCAAGTTCGAGGGCCCACCCACGAGCAGTACTTC.

The chain couples TRBV7-6 to TRBJ2-5; D remains unclear. The V gene's germline CDR1 is SGHVS and CDR2 FNYEAQ. The CDR3 totals 14 residues. Trimming pared 4 bases from V and 2 bases from J, leaving 11 bases between. This chain's CDR3 is CASSSPESQETQYF. The CDR3 region has the DNA TGTGCCAGCAGCTCACCGGAGTCACAAGAGACCCAGTACTTC.

The rearrangement uses TRBV5-4 and TRBJ1-1; 7 nucleotides line up with TRBD1. V dropped 2 bases and J dropped 1; count of bases not matched to a gene: 5. In germline, CDR1 is SGHNT, CDR2 YYREEE (reference sequence). The CDR3 sequence is 15 residues long. The CDR3 DNA is TGTGCCAGCAGCTTTGAGGGGGCGGGGAACACTGAAGCTTTCTTT. It yields the protein CASSFEGAGNTEAFF. The entire variable domain, with the rest obtained from reference TRBV5-4 and TRBJ1-1, is as follows: ETGVTQSPTHLIKTRGQQVTLRCSSQSGHNTVSWYQQALGQGPQFIFQYYREEENGRGNFPPRFSGLQFPNYSSELNVNALELDDSALYLCASSFEGAGNTEAFFGQGTRLTVV.

The chain joins TRBV19 to TRBJ2-4, with 12 bases lining up with TRBD2. The CDR3 is 18 amino acids. V shed 6 bases, J shed 0 bases, and the junction held 9 bases outside the gene matches. The germline V gene has CDR1 LNHDA and CDR2 SQIVND (reference sequence). The CDR3 bases are TGTGCCAGTAGCACTGGACTAGCGGGGAATGTAGCCAAAAACATTCAGTACTTC. Translation: CASSTGLAGNVAKNIQYF.